Listed below are T cell receptor beta chains from one sample, sequenced in a study of T cells in tuberculosis. Assay: immunoSEQ multiplex PCR; the TCRdb copy retains only in-frame clones and omits some. Of tens of thousands of clones in the sample, roughly 94% are singletons; the top ten hold around 7%. The sequenced sample was PBMCs, obtained at tuberculosis diagnosis. These receptors originate from an adult with tuberculosis. The CDR3 runs from the conserved cysteine through the conserved F or W. D genes are given only for firm matches. Not all rows give a size; the values are once, few, many and, for expanded clones, a class.

TRBV5-6	TRBJ1-1	15	NA	NA	CASSLVGGRNTEAFF	TGTGCCAGCAGCTTGGTGGGGGGGAGGAACACTGAAGCTTTCTTT
TRBV18	TRBJ1-2	17	NA	NA	CASSPVEVLQGTFGYTF	TGTGCCAGCTCACCGGTCGAGGTTTTGCAGGGGACGTTCGGCTACACCTTC
TRBV6-5	TRBJ2-7	14	TRBD2	NA	CASRSGTSAYEQYF	TGTGCCAGCAGATCCGGGACTAGCGCCTACGAGCAGTACTTC
TRBV18	TRBJ2-7	13	NA	NA	CASSPQKYNEQYF	TGTGCCAGCTCACCTCAGAAGTACAATGAGCAGTACTTC
TRBV19	TRBJ2-1	16	NA	NA	CASSIRAGLSYNEQFF	TGTGCCAGTAGTATCAGGGCGGGATTAAGCTACAATGAGCAGTTCTTC
TRBV2	TRBJ1-1	14	TRBD1	NA	CASSARTGDTEAFF	TGTGCCAGCAGTGCCAGGACAGGGGACACTGAAGCTTTCTTT
TRBV6-6	TRBJ1-3	15	TRBD1	once	CASSPRDRTGNTIYF	TGTGCCAGCAGCCCGCGGGACAGGACTGGAAACACCATATATTTT
TRBV27	TRBJ2-5	15	TRBD1	NA	CASSLRDSPQETQYF	TGTGCCAGCAGTTTAAGGGACAGCCCACAAGAGACCCAGTACTTC
TRBV2	TRBJ1-1	15	TRBD1	NA	CASSEAHRGGTEAFF	TGTGCCAGCAGTGAAGCCCACAGGGGAGGTACTGAAGCTTTCTTT
TRBV30	TRBJ2-5	12	NA	NA	CAWGPVQETQYF	TGTGCCTGGGGTCCAGTTCAAGAGACCCAGTACTTC
TRBV11-2	TRBJ2-2	13	NA	NA	CASSLRGRGELFF	TGTGCCAGCAGCCTAAGGGGTCGCGGGGAGCTGTTTTTT
TRBV4-3	TRBJ1-1	15	TRBD1	NA	CASSLRTGVNTEAFF	TGCGCCAGCAGCCTTCGGACAGGGGTGAACACTGAAGCTTTCTTT
TRBV7-9	TRBJ2-7	14	NA	NA	CASSFLAGPYEQYF	TGTGCCAGCAGCTTCCTAGCCGGCCCATACGAGCAGTACTTC
TRBV5-1	TRBJ2-3	16	NA	NA	CASSLFLAPSTDTQYF	TGCGCCAGCAGCTTATTTCTAGCGCCAAGCACAGATACGCAGTATTTT
TRBV6-5	TRBJ2-1	16	NA	once	CASSYGSQGFYNEQFF	TGTGCCAGCAGTTACGGGTCGCAGGGGTTCTACAATGAGCAGTTCTTC
TRBV9	TRBJ2-5	14	TRBD2	NA	CASSEGREHETQYF	TGTGCCAGCAGCGAAGGGAGGGAGCACGAGACCCAGTACTTC